The clone carrying this TCR beta chain has just one count. Antigen unknown. TCRdb's table, derived via immunoSEQ multiplex PCR, lists solely in-frame clones and lacks some. The sample holds tens of thousands of clones, less than 80% seen once. The sample originates from a study of radiotherapy plus CTLA-4 blockade in lung cancer. Overall study results and limits: Among reported predictors of response, early blood T cell clone dynamics with interferon-beta performed best.

The sequence was obtained from a human donor with non-small cell lung cancer who had a complete response to radiotherapy plus ipilimumab. This sample comprised peripheral blood, obtained from a patient treated with radiotherapy plus ipilimumab.

This chain's CDR3 is CAWSTGLAGGETQYF. The CDR3 DNA reads TGTGCCTGGAGTACGGGACTAGCGGGAGGAGAGACCCAGTACTTC. The rearrangement links TRBV30 to TRBJ2-5; 15 positions match TRBD2. With V trimmed by 2 bases and J by 4 bases, 2 bases remained unmatched. CDR1 is GTSNPN and CDR2 is SVGIG in the germline V gene (reference sequence). CDR3 length: 15 amino acids.